Following are 32 T cell receptor beta chains from one sample sequenced in a study of CD8 T cells in ankylosing spondylitis. TCRdb called the 5' RACE reads again in MiXCR, with one record for every CDR3 protein. In the table there are about 160,000 distinct CDR3 sequences, 9.8% of which are singletons. The sequenced material came from blood, either unsorted or a sorted T cell fraction (not recorded which). Every receptor here comes from a female donor with ankylosing spondylitis or in good health (not recorded which).

The chain uses TRBV24-1 and TRBJ1-5, with D unresolved. Per the germline V gene, CDR1 is KGHDR and CDR2 is SFDVKD. There are 14 residues in the CDR3. Trimming left V 6 bases short and J 3 bases short, with 11 bases between. The chain's CDR3 is CATSTAGTNQPQHF. The CDR3 DNA sequence: TGTGCCACCAGTACGGCCGGTACCAATCAGCCCCAGCATTTT.

The chain carries TRBV29-1 and TRBJ1-6; D is possibly TRBD1 (6 bases). The CDR3 is 13 residues long. Germline-derived CDR1 and CDR2 are SQVTM and ANQGSEA. The V end was cut by 3 bases, the J end by 5 bases, with 8 bases between. DNA of the CDR3: TGCAGCGTTGACGCAGGGGATAATTCACCCCTCCACTTT. This sequence encodes CSVDAGDNSPLHF.

The chain links TRBV10-3 to TRBJ2-4; D unresolved. Trimming cost V 2 bases and J 0 bases, with 11 bases left between them. CDR1 is ENHRY and CDR2 is SYGVKD in the germline V gene. The CDR3 consists of 16 residues. Written as DNA, the CDR3 is TGTGCCATCAGTGAGGCCTTACTGGGAGCCAAAAACATTCAGTACTTC. It is translated as CAISEALLGAKNIQYF.

This clonotype was seen at least ten times. This chain uses TRBV10-3 with TRBJ2-1, with D possibly matching TRBD2 (6 bases). Germline CDR1 and CDR2: ENHRY and SYGVKD. The CDR3 is made up of 14 amino acids. Trimming shortened V by 0 bases and J by 7 bases, and 10 bases separated the two germline ends. The CDR3 sequence: CAISESLLANEQFF. CDR3 bases: TGTGCCATCAGTGAGTCTCTCCTAGCGAATGAGCAGTTCTTC.

This clonotype was detected only a few times. The chain is built from TRBV4-1 and TRBJ2-3; D gene ambiguous. Germline-derived CDR1 and CDR2 are MGHRA and YSYEKL. CDR3 length: 15 amino acids. V lost 1 base to trimming and J lost 5 bases, with 13 bases between them. Here the CDR3 DNA reads TGCGCCAGCAGCCAAGCTTTTTCCTGGGGAGATACGCAGTATTTT. Amino acid sequence: CASSQAFSWGDTQYF.

A few counts support this clonotype. The rearrangement links TRBV7-3 to TRBJ2-1; TRBD2 might be the D (6 bases). The V gene lost 2 bases and the J gene lost 2 bases, with 10 bases spanning the gap. The length of the CDR3 is 15 residues. Germline lookup yields CDR1 SGHTA and CDR2 FQGTGA. The CDR3 loop reads CASSLLAGTYNEQFF. In DNA form, the CDR3 reads TGTGCCAGCAGCTTACTTGCGGGGACCTACAATGAGCAGTTCTTC.

This clonotype has ten or more counts. The chain recombines TRBV6-2 or TRBV6-3 with TRBJ2-7, with 9 bases matching TRBD2. In germline, CDR1 is MNHEY, CDR2 SVGEGT. The CDR3 runs to 19 residues. The J segment lost 0 bases and the V segment lost 2 bases, leaving 14 bases of the junction unmatched. CDR3 region: CASSYSLLTSGLSSYEQYF. The CDR3 coding sequence is TGTGCCAGCAGTTACAGCCTCTTGACTAGCGGATTAAGCTCCTACGAGCAGTACTTC.

The chain couples TRBV21-1 to TRBJ2-1; the table's TRBD2 call for D was not verified on the DNA. TRBV21-1 is reported as a pseudogene. The CDR3 spans 19 residues. The DNA of the CDR3 is TGTGCCAGCAGCACGGATCGAACTAGCGGGAGTTGGCCCTACAATGAGCAGTTCTTC. This encodes CASSTDRTSGSWPYNEQFF.

This clonotype was counted only a few times. This chain links TRBV11-2 with TRBJ2-1, with 13 bases that match TRBD2. The CDR3 sequence is 20 residues long. CDR1 is SGHAT and CDR2 is FQNNGV in the germline V gene. V trimming: 4 bases; J trimming: 0 bases; junction bases outside the gene matches: 12. The CDR3: CASSSDPTSGRYHSYNEQFF. DNA for the CDR3: TGTGCCAGCAGCTCCGACCCGACTAGCGGGAGGTATCACTCCTACAATGAGCAGTTCTTC. The full variable domain, rest sourced from reference TRBV11-2 and TRBJ2-1, is EAGVAQSPRYKIIEKRQSVAFWCNPISGHATLYWYQQILGQGPKLLIQFQNNGVVDDSQLPKDRFSAERLKGVDSTLKIQPAKLEDSAVYLCASSSDPTSGRYHSYNEQFFGPGTRLTVL.

This clonotype came up a few times. The chain employs TRBV20-1 and TRBJ2-1; D is unresolved. There are 12 residues in the CDR3. The V gene lost 0 bases and the J gene lost 5 bases, with 5 bases spanning the gap. The germline gives CDR1 DFQATT, CDR2 SNEGSKA (reference sequence). Written as DNA, the CDR3 is TGCAGTGCTAGAGATCCCGACAATGAGCAGTTCTTC. Protein: CSARDPDNEQFF.

In this sample, this clonotype turned up many times. The rearrangement joins TRBV6-6 to TRBJ2-7; TRBD1 aligns across 7 bases. Per the germline V gene, CDR1 is MNHNY and CDR2 is SVGAGI (reference sequence). The V segment lost 3 bases and the J segment 5 bases; nucleotides outside the gene matches: 4. The CDR3 totals 13 residues. CDR3 amino acids: CASSYTGQDEQYF. The CDR3 DNA follows: TGTGCCAGCAGTTATACAGGACAGGACGAGCAGTACTTC.

V usage is TRBV5-5 and J usage is TRBJ2-5; the match to TRBD2 covers 7 bases. This CDR3 is built from 15 residues. With 5 bases clipped from V and 2 bases from J, the junction kept 9 bases outside the gene matches. The V gene's germline CDR1 is SGHKS and CDR2 YYEKEE (reference sequence). The CDR3: CASREGVGGQETQYF. Written as DNA, the CDR3 is TGTGCCAGCAGGGAAGGGGTGGGAGGGCAAGAGACCCAGTACTTC.

The table lists this clonotype with a count of one. With a much larger clone just one base away, this may be a read error. The CDR3 spells CASCYLGNEQFF. In DNA, the CDR3 is TGTGCCAGCTGTTACCTGGGCAATGAGCAGTTCTTC. The chain recombines TRBV6-5 with TRBJ2-1; D unresolved. This CDR3 region has 12 residues. Germline-derived CDR1 and CDR2 are MNHEY and SVGAGI.

Many counts were recorded for this clonotype. The rearrangement links TRBV29-1 to TRBJ2-2; D assignment may be TRBD1 or TRBD2 (5 bases each). CDR3 length equals 13 residues. Trimming stripped 6 bases from V and 3 bases from J, with 11 bases between. The germline V gene encodes CDR1 SQVTM and CDR2 ANQGSEA. The chain's CDR3 is CSVWGIHTGELFF. The CDR3 DNA is TGCAGCGTCTGGGGGATCCACACCGGGGAGCTGTTTTTT.

The table lists this clonotype with a few counts. V gene TRBV6-5 combines with J gene TRBJ1-1; no firm D call. This CDR3 is built from 13 residues. CDR1 is MNHEY and CDR2 is SVGAGI in the germline V gene. V was trimmed by 4 bases and J by 5 bases, leaving 11 bases between them. CDR3 nucleotide sequence: TGTGCCAGCAGTTCTGGGGTATGGACTGAAGCTTTCTTT. Translated: CASSSGVWTEAFF.

This clonotype has more than one count but fewer than ten. This chain connects TRBV4-3 to TRBJ1-2; TRBD1 matches at 8 bases. Trimming took 4 bases from V and 5 from J; bases not matched to a gene: 9. The CDR3 runs 15 residues. Per germline, CDR1 LGHNA and CDR2 YSLEER. CDR3 in DNA: TGCGCCAGCAGCCCAGGACAGGGAGGGTTTTATGGCTACACCTTC. This gives the protein CASSPGQGGFYGYTF.

The rearrangement joins TRBV20-1 to TRBJ2-1; no clear D gene. Germline V gene data show CDR1 as DFQATT and CDR2 as SNEGSKA (reference sequence). This CDR3 region has 11 residues. The ends were cut back, 4 bases at V and 7 bases at J, with 8 bases in the middle. The CDR3 spells CSAKPGNEQFF. The CDR3 nucleotides are TGCAGTGCTAAGCCCGGGAATGAGCAGTTCTTC.

This clonotype was found many times. The gene calls are TRBV11-2 and TRBJ1-4; weak D call: TRBD1 (6 bases). V gave up 5 bases and J gave up 8 bases, with 18 bases separating them. The CDR3 spans 15 residues. Germline CDR1 SGHAT, CDR2 FQNNGV. The chain's CDR3 is CASSPMRGAGEKLFF. The CDR3, as DNA: TGTGCCAGCAGCCCCATGAGGGGGGCAGGAGAAAAACTGTTTTTT.

The chain is built from TRBV20-1 and TRBJ1-1; D perhaps matches TRBD1 (6 bases). Deletions cut 2 bases from V and 3 bases from J, with 19 bases between. This CDR3 spans 16 amino acids. The germline V gene has CDR1 DFQATT and CDR2 SNEGSKA (reference sequence). This CDR3 is CSARNVQGPEDTEAFF. The CDR3 bases are TGCAGTGCTAGAAACGTCCAGGGGCCAGAGGACACTGAAGCTTTCTTT.

This clonotype was picked up a small number of times. The rearrangement uses TRBV27 and TRBJ2-2; D uncertain. The germline gives CDR1 MNHEY, CDR2 SMNVEV (reference sequence). The CDR3 totals 13 residues. Deletions cut 6 bases from V and 4 bases from J, with 9 bases between. The CDR3 region is CASSTSFTGELFF. The CDR3 DNA sequence: TGTGCCAGCAGCACAAGTTTCACCGGGGAGCTGTTTTTT.

This clonotype showed up just a few times. The chain links TRBV7-2 to TRBJ2-7; the D gene is possibly TRBD2 (5 bases). The CDR3 contains 14 residues. Deletions cut 5 bases from V and 3 bases from J, with 14 bases between. Germline CDR1 reads SGHTA; CDR2 reads FQGNSA. CDR3 loop: CASSIDYQHYEQYF. CDR3 nucleotides: TGTGCCAGCAGCATCGACTACCAACACTACGAGCAGTACTTC.

This chain uses TRBV27 with TRBJ2-5; TRBD2 is a possible D gene (6 bases). The CDR3 length is 14 residues. Per the germline V gene, CDR1 is MNHEY and CDR2 is SMNVEV (reference sequence). Trimming stripped 1 base from V and 0 bases from J, with 6 bases between. The CDR3 coding sequence is TGTGCCAGCAGTTTATTAGCGGACCAAGAGACCCAGTACTTC. Translated: CASSLLADQETQYF.

The chain is built from TRBV4-3 and TRBJ2-1; D not certain. Germline CDR1 LGHNA, CDR2 YSLEER. V was clipped by 4 bases and J by 3 bases, with 13 bases between them. The CDR3 length is 15 residues. CDR3 bases: TGCGCCAGCAGCCCCTCCCGGTTTTTCTACAATGAGCAGTTCTTC. Translation gives CASSPSRFFYNEQFF.

This clonotype was recorded at least ten times. V and J are TRBV29-1 and TRBJ2-3, with a tentative D call TRBD1 (6 bases). Germline CDR1 and CDR2: SQVTM and ANQGSEA. V was trimmed by 4 bases and J by 7 bases, leaving 18 bases between them. The CDR3 length is 14 residues. CDR3 region: CSVVQGMGIYTQYF. CDR3 nucleotide sequence: TGCAGCGTTGTCCAGGGGATGGGAATCTATACGCAGTATTTT.

The DNA of the CDR3 is TGTGCCAGCAGTTACTCGCGGGAGGGCCGCGATGAGCAGTTCTTC. It codes for CASSYSREGRDEQFF. The V call is TRBV6-5, the J call TRBJ2-1, with TRBD2 matching over 9 bases. Per germline, CDR1 MNHEY and CDR2 SVGAGI. V lost 0 bases to trimming and J lost 8 bases; unmatched junction nucleotides: 5. The CDR3 has 15 residues.

The genes are TRBV4-3 and TRBJ2-2, with D possibly matching TRBD1 (6 bases). In germline, CDR1 is LGHNA, CDR2 YSLEER. V lost 4 bases and J lost 4, with 13 bases in between. The CDR3 is 15 amino acids. The CDR3 bases are TGCGCCAGCAGCCCCCGGCAAGGGGGCACCGGGGAGCTGTTTTTT. It translates to CASSPRQGGTGELFF.

The rearrangement links TRBV7-6 to TRBJ2-7; TRBD1 aligns across 8 bases. The V gene end was trimmed by 5 bases and the J gene end by 2 bases; junction bases not matched to a gene: 8. The CDR3 is 15 residues long. Germline values: CDR1 SGHVS, CDR2 FNYEAQ. The CDR3 here is CASSLGGQVTYEQYF. CDR3 DNA sequence: TGTGCCAGCAGCCTCGGGGGACAGGTTACCTACGAGCAGTACTTC. The whole variable domain, remainder taken from reference TRBV7-6 and TRBJ2-7, is GAGVSQSPRYKVTKRGQDVALRCDPISGHVSLYWYRQALGQGPEFLTYFNYEAQQDKSGLPNDRFSAERPEGSISTLTIQRTEQRDSAMYRCASSLGGQVTYEQYFGPGTRLTVT.

In its sample, this clonotype was seen many times. The chain combines TRBV7-3 with TRBJ2-1; 7 bases agree with TRBD2. This CDR3 spans 15 amino acids. The trim removed 2 bases at V and 6 bases at J, leaving 7 bases unmatched. CDR1 and CDR2 from the germline V gene are SGHTA and FQGTGA. The chain's CDR3 is CASSLGGRAGNEQFF. CDR3 coding DNA: TGTGCCAGCAGCTTAGGGGGGAGGGCAGGCAATGAGCAGTTCTTC.

The chain recombines TRBV7-9 with TRBJ2-5; perhaps TRBD1 as D (5 bases). V was clipped by 8 bases and J by 4 bases, with 5 bases between them. Germline-derived CDR1 and CDR2 are SEHNR and FQNEAQ (reference sequence). The CDR3 sequence is 10 residues long. The CDR3: CASQGETQYF. In DNA form, the CDR3 reads TGTGCCAGCCAGGGAGAGACCCAGTACTTC.

This clonotype showed up many times. The V gene is TRBV4-3, the J gene TRBJ1-5; no reliable D call. From germline, CDR1 is LGHNA and CDR2 YSLEER. The CDR3 is 15 residues long. Between the trimmed V and J ends, which lost 5 bases and 8 bases, there was a span of 19 bases. CDR3 in amino acids: CASSVGRGSREPQHF. CDR3 DNA sequence: TGCGCCAGCAGCGTTGGGAGAGGTTCCCGAGAGCCCCAGCATTTT.

This clonotype was seen only a few times. V is TRBV10-3 and J is TRBJ1-2, with D possibly being TRBD1 (6 bases). V was pared by 2 bases and J by 4 bases, with 8 bases between. Germline CDR1 and CDR2: ENHRY and SYGVKD. This CDR3 comprises 13 residues. CDR3 sequence: CAISEGGGYGYTF. The CDR3, as DNA: TGTGCCATCAGTGAGGGGGGCGGCTATGGCTACACCTTC.

This chain joins TRBV4-3 and TRBJ1-2; D gene ambiguous. With 0 bases removed from V and 2 bases from J, the gap between germline ends came to 10 bases. Germline V gives CDR1 LGHNA, CDR2 YSLEER. The CDR3 loop spans 15 amino acids. Here the CDR3 DNA reads TGCGCCAGCAGCCAAGATCGAAAGGGAAACTATGGCTACACCTTC. Translating it yields CASSQDRKGNYGYTF.